This T cell receptor (beta chain) was sequenced for a study of STAT5B mutations in CD4+ large granular lymphocyte leukemia. Notes on the study in general: Patient CD4-sorted repertoires looked more clonal than healthy CD4+ repertoires, even without putative leukemic clones. Compared with healthy controls (2/35), patient top clones favored TRBV06 (8/27). Around 25% of private leukemic clonotypes occurred rarely in other patients' non-leukemic repertoires.

As to this clone: What it binds is not known.

This was a survey-level run. The data were produced by immunoSEQ multiplex PCR, yet TCRdb's version contains in-frame clones alone and is incomplete. The sample contains roughly 40,000 clones, approximately 84% of which appear only once. Trimming took 1 base from V and 2 from J, leaving 14 bases between them. The germline V gene has CDR1 SEHNR and CDR2 FQNEAQ (reference sequence). The CDR3 runs 16 residues. The chain carries TRBV7-9 and TRBJ2-5; D is uncertain. The sample was CD4+ T cells from blood buffy coats. This sequence originates from a human donor in good health. The CDR3, as DNA: TGTGCCAGCAGCTTAGAGGTGACACATCCTCAAGAGACCCAGTACTTC. Its translation: CASSLEVTHPQETQYF.